The 13 T cell receptor beta chains reported below all come from one sample, sequenced in a study of shared clonotypes between healthy human individuals. The repertoire was sequenced with immunoSEQ multiplex PCR; TCRdb's copy has only in-frame clones and lacks some. The sample yields more than 550,000 clones, around 70% seen once. The sequenced material came from memory CD4+ T cells sorted from blood. The subset: CD45RA-negative fraction. Receptors originate from a woman aged 25-40 years in good health.

This clone has only a few counts. The chain links TRBV5-1 to TRBJ2-5; 7 nucleotides agree with TRBD1. The CDR3 runs to 15 residues. CDR1 and CDR2 (germline): SGHRS, YFSETQ. The V segment lost 2 bases and the J segment 1 base; nucleotides outside the gene matches: 5. DNA for the CDR3: TGCGCCAGCAGCTTCCAAGACAGGGCCCAAGAGACCCAGTACTTC. It specifies CASSFQDRAQETQYF. Full variable domain (rest looked up from reference TRBV5-1 and TRBJ2-5): KAGVTQTPRYLIKTRGQQVTLSCSPISGHRSVSWYQQTPGQGLQFLFEYFSETQRNKGNFPGRFSGRQFSNSRSEMNVSTLELGDSALYLCASSFQDRAQETQYFGPGTRLLVL.

The V and J genes are TRBV7-9 and TRBJ2-1; maybe TRBD1 (5 bases). The CDR3 totals 12 residues. Germline CDR1 SEHNR, CDR2 FQNEAQ (reference sequence). V shed 2 bases and J shed 7 bases, with 6 bases lying between them. CDR3 sequence: CASSLKGNEQFF. The CDR3 bases are TGTGCCAGCAGCTTAAAGGGGAATGAGCAGTTCTTC.

V is TRBV5-1 and J is TRBJ2-7; perhaps TRBD2 as D (7 bases). Germline CDR1 reads SGHRS; CDR2 reads YFSETQ. The V and J ends lost 0 bases and 6 bases respectively, with 13 bases between them. The CDR3 runs 14 residues. CDR3 loop: CASSLATGGVEQYF. Written as DNA, the CDR3 is TGCGCCAGCAGCTTGGCCACGGGGGGCGTCGAGCAGTACTTC.

The chain uses TRBV10-3 and TRBJ2-2; 7 nucleotides line up with TRBD1. Trimming at V came to 2 bases and at J to 6 bases, leaving 3 bases not matched to a gene. From germline, CDR1 is ENHRY and CDR2 SYGVKD. CDR3 length: 14 residues. The CDR3 DNA reads TGTGCCATCAGTGAGGCCGACAGGGCCGGGGAGCTGTTTTTT. Its protein is CAISEADRAGELFF.

The CDR3 DNA reads TGTGCCAGCAGCCATAACAGGGGGCAACCCTACGAGCAGTACTTC. Its translation is CASSHNRGQPYEQYF. V and J are TRBV7-4 and TRBJ2-7, with 9 nucleotides matching TRBD1. The junction had 7 bases not matched to a gene; V was cut back by 5 bases and J by 2 bases. The CDR3 extends over 15 amino acids. Germline CDR1 SGHVT, CDR2 SQSDAQ.

The chain has TRBV28 and TRBJ2-7; 8 nucleotides line up with TRBD1. CDR3 length equals 14 residues. CDR1 and CDR2 from the germline V gene are MDHEN and SYDVKM. V trimming: 2 bases; J trimming: 5 bases; junction bases outside the gene matches: 5. The CDR3 loop is CASSLSRGRDEQYF. The DNA of the CDR3 is TGTGCCAGCAGTTTAAGCAGGGGGCGAGACGAGCAGTACTTC.

The rearrangement uses TRBV28 and TRBJ1-3, with D tentatively TRBD1 (5 bases). Germline-derived CDR1 and CDR2 are MDHEN and SYDVKM. The length of the CDR3 is 14 residues. Trimming took 6 bases from V and 0 from J, leaving 9 bases between them. For the CDR3, the DNA is TGTGCCAGCAGACGACAGCACTCTGGAAACACCATATATTTT. Its protein product is CASRRQHSGNTIYF.

On this clone: Other nucleotide sequences in the sample specify the same CDR3. This CDR3 is CASSPNFSGANVLTF. The CDR3 DNA reads TGTGCCAGCTCCCCCAATTTTTCTGGGGCCAACGTCCTGACTTTC. The V and J genes are TRBV18 and TRBJ2-6; no reliable D call. The V gene's germline CDR1 is KGHSH and CDR2 LQKENI. The CDR3 is made up of 15 amino acids. Trimming removed 6 bases from V and 1 base from J, with 10 bases in between.

This chain links TRBV6-6 with TRBJ2-1, with TRBD2 matching over 8 bases. The germline CDR1 and CDR2 sequences are MNHNY and SVGAGI (reference sequence). V dropped 2 bases and J dropped 1; count of bases not matched to a gene: 4. The CDR3 is made up of 16 amino acids. The CDR3 region has the DNA TGTGCCAGCAGTTACACCGGGAGGGGTTCCTACAATGAGCAGTTCTTC. It is translated as CASSYTGRGSYNEQFF.

This sequence joins TRBV7-9 and TRBJ2-1, with 13 bases matching TRBD2. Germline lookup yields CDR1 SEHNR and CDR2 FQNEAQ (reference sequence). The V segment lost 4 bases and the J segment 7 bases; nucleotides outside the gene matches: 7. The CDR3 is made up of 16 amino acids. In DNA, the CDR3 is TGTGCCAGCAGCTACTGGACTAGCGGGAGTGGGAATGAGCAGTTCTTC. Amino acid sequence: CASSYWTSGSGNEQFF. Filled out from reference TRBV7-9 and TRBJ2-1, the complete variable domain reads DTGVSQNPRHKITKRGQNVTFRCDPISEHNRLYWYRQTLGQGPEFLTYFQNEAQLEKSRLLSDRFSAERPKGSFSTLEIQRTEQGDSAMYLCASSYWTSGSGNEQFFGPGTRLTVL.

V is TRBV5-1 and J is TRBJ1-3, with 8 bases identical to TRBD1. Germline lookup yields CDR1 SGHRS and CDR2 YFSETQ. The CDR3 loop spans 17 amino acids. The V gene end was trimmed by 4 bases and the J gene end by 3 bases; junction bases not matched to a gene: 12. This CDR3 reads CASSPRGQDNLGNTIYF. In DNA, the CDR3 is TGCGCCAGCAGCCCCAGGGGACAGGACAACCTTGGAAACACCATATATTTT. Drawing the rest from reference TRBV5-1 and TRBJ1-3, the complete variable domain is KAGVTQTPRYLIKTRGQQVTLSCSPISGHRSVSWYQQTPGQGLQFLFEYFSETQRNKGNFPGRFSGRQFSNSRSEMNVSTLELGDSALYLCASSPRGQDNLGNTIYFGEGSWLTVV.

A few counts support this clone. The CDR3 is CASIAPYQETQYF. DNA for the CDR3: TGTGCCAGCATTGCGCCGTACCAAGAGACCCAGTACTTC. This sequence joins TRBV6-1 and TRBJ2-5; D ambiguous. The V and J ends lost 7 bases and 0 bases respectively, with 9 bases between them. The germline V gene has CDR1 MNHNS and CDR2 SASEGT. CDR3 length equals 13 residues.

The chain combines TRBV4-1 with TRBJ2-6; D is perhaps TRBD1 (7 bases). The CDR3 loop spans 18 amino acids. Trimming cost V 0 bases and J 0 bases, with 12 bases left between them. The V gene's germline CDR1 is MGHRA and CDR2 YSYEKL. CDR3 sequence (DNA): TGCGCCAGCAGCCAAGACTCCAGGGGGGTCTCTGGGGCCAACGTCCTGACTTTC. Protein sequence: CASSQDSRGVSGANVLTF.